Reported below is one T cell receptor beta chain. This clonotype was counted only a few times. No antigen is known for it. No base-level quality is on record; no much larger clone is a single base apart. These data come from a study of response to subunit inactivated influenza vaccine listed by TCRdb under 2018. Background on the whole study: Deep quantitative T cell receptor repertoire profiling was used in the study to track responses to a trivalent subunit inactivated influenza vaccine.

The paper as a whole reports these results and caveats: According to the authors, only a limited number of new T cells may be recruited by each seasonal influenza vaccination.

Cut back by 6 bases and 6 bases, the V and J ends lie 16 bases apart. The germline V gene (reference sequence) specifies DFQATT as CDR1 and SNEGSKA as CDR2. The CDR3, from cysteine to phenylalanine, totals 13 residues. Just CDR3 DNA is preserved here, 39 bases in frame from base 1. Library preparation was by RT-PCR. Data came from an Illumina HiSeq 2500. TCRdb itself trimmed the public reads at Q25 with fastp, ran MiXCR and retained productive beta chains. Duplicate CDR3 protein sequences are folded into a single record with the most common DNA and genes. The sample records around 570,000 distinct CDR3 sequences, around 8% of which are singletons. Around 13% of the sample is in the top ten clones.

This sequence uses TRBV20-1 and TRBJ2-3, with the D gene not clear enough to name. This TCR was sampled from a man aged 50-75 years who received an inactivated influenza vaccine. Donor details come from another sample of the same person, matched by shared clones. The sequencing used PBMCs from blood, collected around 25 months after vaccination. The CDR3 reads as follows: CSAPYQSSDTQYF. The DNA is TGCAGTGCCCCTTACCAAAGCAGTGATACGCAGTATTTT.